The rows below give T cell receptor beta chains drawn from one sample of a study of T cells in Graves' hyperthyroidism and ophthalmopathy. MiXCR was run by TCRdb on the multiplex PCR reads, yielding one entry per CDR3 protein. The repertoire holds approximately 210,000 distinct CDR3 sequences, with more than 15% as singletons. The sequenced material came from blood. The origin of the receptors is a man between 45 and 60 years old with Graves' hyperthyroidism. Each CDR3 is given with its conserved first and last residue. Each record gives: V gene, J gene, CDR3 protein.

TRBV20-1,TRBJ2-2,CSAPKGGGNANTGELFF
TRBV12-3/TRBV12-4,TRBJ1-4,CASSLYRTTRGEKLFF
TRBV2,TRBJ1-5,CASNTRGGARQPQHF
TRBV11-3,TRBJ2-2,CASSSRTGAGELFF
TRBV10-3,TRBJ2-1,CASSPHHGSTGGRNEQFF
TRBV2,TRBJ2-2,CASRGLLNTGELFF
TRBV7-9,TRBJ2-1,CASSLGPTLGLAGGPYNEQFF
TRBV20-1,TRBJ1-2,CSALAGQPNYGYTF
TRBV4-1,TRBJ2-7,CASSRGQGPSYEQYF
TRBV3-1,TRBJ2-1,CASSHRTRTNNEQFF
TRBV6-1,TRBJ1-1,CASSPLQGWSEAFF
TRBV11-2,TRBJ2-3,CASSSLAGTQYF
TRBV6-4,TRBJ2-3,CASSVLADTDTQYF
TRBV3-1,TRBJ1-1,CASSQDGQGSEAFF
TRBV18,TRBJ2-7,CASSPDGGSYEQYF
TRBV3-1,TRBJ1-6,CASSHGGENSPLHF
TRBV15,TRBJ2-1,CATSRDRPSEQFF
TRBV5-1,TRBJ2-2,CASSLAGTINTGELFF
TRBV2,TRBJ2-3,CASSEALHSPDTQYF
TRBV4-3,TRBJ2-1,CASSQLSGLGNEQFF
TRBV28,TRBJ1-4,CASSLAFRGPSSDEKLFF
TRBV6-2/TRBV6-3,TRBJ2-3,CASSWPGVTDTQYF
TRBV7-3,TRBJ2-2,CASSLGPQTGELFF
TRBV6-1,TRBJ2-7,CASGQRLAGGPHEQYF
TRBV12-5,TRBJ1-1,CASGLAILGSSLMNTEAFF
TRBV11-3,TRBJ2-1,CASSLAGTSPQSSYNEQFF
TRBV10-3,TRBJ2-4,CASATGSLVAKNIQYF
TRBV28,TRBJ1-4,CASSLDREGWAEKLFF
TRBV11-2,TRBJ2-1,CASSFDERGNEQFF
TRBV4-2,TRBJ2-7,CASSLVAGDHTYEQYF
TRBV28,TRBJ2-7,CASRTTYEQYF
TRBV10-3,TRBJ2-3,CAISVGASTDTQYF
TRBV27,TRBJ2-1,CASSPRTVNEQFF
TRBV2,TRBJ2-7,CASSTDRDYEQYF
TRBV11-1,TRBJ1-1,CASSLSENTEAFF
TRBV10-3,TRBJ2-5,CAIKIPGEETQYF
TRBV20-1,TRBJ2-5,CSATGQSQETQYF
TRBV5-1,TRBJ1-1,CASSWYPGANTEAFF
TRBV5-4,TRBJ2-3,CASEPWGRATDTQYF
TRBV6-5,TRBJ1-1,CASSYSTGTHTEAFF
TRBV29-1,TRBJ2-1,CSVTGTSGINEQFF